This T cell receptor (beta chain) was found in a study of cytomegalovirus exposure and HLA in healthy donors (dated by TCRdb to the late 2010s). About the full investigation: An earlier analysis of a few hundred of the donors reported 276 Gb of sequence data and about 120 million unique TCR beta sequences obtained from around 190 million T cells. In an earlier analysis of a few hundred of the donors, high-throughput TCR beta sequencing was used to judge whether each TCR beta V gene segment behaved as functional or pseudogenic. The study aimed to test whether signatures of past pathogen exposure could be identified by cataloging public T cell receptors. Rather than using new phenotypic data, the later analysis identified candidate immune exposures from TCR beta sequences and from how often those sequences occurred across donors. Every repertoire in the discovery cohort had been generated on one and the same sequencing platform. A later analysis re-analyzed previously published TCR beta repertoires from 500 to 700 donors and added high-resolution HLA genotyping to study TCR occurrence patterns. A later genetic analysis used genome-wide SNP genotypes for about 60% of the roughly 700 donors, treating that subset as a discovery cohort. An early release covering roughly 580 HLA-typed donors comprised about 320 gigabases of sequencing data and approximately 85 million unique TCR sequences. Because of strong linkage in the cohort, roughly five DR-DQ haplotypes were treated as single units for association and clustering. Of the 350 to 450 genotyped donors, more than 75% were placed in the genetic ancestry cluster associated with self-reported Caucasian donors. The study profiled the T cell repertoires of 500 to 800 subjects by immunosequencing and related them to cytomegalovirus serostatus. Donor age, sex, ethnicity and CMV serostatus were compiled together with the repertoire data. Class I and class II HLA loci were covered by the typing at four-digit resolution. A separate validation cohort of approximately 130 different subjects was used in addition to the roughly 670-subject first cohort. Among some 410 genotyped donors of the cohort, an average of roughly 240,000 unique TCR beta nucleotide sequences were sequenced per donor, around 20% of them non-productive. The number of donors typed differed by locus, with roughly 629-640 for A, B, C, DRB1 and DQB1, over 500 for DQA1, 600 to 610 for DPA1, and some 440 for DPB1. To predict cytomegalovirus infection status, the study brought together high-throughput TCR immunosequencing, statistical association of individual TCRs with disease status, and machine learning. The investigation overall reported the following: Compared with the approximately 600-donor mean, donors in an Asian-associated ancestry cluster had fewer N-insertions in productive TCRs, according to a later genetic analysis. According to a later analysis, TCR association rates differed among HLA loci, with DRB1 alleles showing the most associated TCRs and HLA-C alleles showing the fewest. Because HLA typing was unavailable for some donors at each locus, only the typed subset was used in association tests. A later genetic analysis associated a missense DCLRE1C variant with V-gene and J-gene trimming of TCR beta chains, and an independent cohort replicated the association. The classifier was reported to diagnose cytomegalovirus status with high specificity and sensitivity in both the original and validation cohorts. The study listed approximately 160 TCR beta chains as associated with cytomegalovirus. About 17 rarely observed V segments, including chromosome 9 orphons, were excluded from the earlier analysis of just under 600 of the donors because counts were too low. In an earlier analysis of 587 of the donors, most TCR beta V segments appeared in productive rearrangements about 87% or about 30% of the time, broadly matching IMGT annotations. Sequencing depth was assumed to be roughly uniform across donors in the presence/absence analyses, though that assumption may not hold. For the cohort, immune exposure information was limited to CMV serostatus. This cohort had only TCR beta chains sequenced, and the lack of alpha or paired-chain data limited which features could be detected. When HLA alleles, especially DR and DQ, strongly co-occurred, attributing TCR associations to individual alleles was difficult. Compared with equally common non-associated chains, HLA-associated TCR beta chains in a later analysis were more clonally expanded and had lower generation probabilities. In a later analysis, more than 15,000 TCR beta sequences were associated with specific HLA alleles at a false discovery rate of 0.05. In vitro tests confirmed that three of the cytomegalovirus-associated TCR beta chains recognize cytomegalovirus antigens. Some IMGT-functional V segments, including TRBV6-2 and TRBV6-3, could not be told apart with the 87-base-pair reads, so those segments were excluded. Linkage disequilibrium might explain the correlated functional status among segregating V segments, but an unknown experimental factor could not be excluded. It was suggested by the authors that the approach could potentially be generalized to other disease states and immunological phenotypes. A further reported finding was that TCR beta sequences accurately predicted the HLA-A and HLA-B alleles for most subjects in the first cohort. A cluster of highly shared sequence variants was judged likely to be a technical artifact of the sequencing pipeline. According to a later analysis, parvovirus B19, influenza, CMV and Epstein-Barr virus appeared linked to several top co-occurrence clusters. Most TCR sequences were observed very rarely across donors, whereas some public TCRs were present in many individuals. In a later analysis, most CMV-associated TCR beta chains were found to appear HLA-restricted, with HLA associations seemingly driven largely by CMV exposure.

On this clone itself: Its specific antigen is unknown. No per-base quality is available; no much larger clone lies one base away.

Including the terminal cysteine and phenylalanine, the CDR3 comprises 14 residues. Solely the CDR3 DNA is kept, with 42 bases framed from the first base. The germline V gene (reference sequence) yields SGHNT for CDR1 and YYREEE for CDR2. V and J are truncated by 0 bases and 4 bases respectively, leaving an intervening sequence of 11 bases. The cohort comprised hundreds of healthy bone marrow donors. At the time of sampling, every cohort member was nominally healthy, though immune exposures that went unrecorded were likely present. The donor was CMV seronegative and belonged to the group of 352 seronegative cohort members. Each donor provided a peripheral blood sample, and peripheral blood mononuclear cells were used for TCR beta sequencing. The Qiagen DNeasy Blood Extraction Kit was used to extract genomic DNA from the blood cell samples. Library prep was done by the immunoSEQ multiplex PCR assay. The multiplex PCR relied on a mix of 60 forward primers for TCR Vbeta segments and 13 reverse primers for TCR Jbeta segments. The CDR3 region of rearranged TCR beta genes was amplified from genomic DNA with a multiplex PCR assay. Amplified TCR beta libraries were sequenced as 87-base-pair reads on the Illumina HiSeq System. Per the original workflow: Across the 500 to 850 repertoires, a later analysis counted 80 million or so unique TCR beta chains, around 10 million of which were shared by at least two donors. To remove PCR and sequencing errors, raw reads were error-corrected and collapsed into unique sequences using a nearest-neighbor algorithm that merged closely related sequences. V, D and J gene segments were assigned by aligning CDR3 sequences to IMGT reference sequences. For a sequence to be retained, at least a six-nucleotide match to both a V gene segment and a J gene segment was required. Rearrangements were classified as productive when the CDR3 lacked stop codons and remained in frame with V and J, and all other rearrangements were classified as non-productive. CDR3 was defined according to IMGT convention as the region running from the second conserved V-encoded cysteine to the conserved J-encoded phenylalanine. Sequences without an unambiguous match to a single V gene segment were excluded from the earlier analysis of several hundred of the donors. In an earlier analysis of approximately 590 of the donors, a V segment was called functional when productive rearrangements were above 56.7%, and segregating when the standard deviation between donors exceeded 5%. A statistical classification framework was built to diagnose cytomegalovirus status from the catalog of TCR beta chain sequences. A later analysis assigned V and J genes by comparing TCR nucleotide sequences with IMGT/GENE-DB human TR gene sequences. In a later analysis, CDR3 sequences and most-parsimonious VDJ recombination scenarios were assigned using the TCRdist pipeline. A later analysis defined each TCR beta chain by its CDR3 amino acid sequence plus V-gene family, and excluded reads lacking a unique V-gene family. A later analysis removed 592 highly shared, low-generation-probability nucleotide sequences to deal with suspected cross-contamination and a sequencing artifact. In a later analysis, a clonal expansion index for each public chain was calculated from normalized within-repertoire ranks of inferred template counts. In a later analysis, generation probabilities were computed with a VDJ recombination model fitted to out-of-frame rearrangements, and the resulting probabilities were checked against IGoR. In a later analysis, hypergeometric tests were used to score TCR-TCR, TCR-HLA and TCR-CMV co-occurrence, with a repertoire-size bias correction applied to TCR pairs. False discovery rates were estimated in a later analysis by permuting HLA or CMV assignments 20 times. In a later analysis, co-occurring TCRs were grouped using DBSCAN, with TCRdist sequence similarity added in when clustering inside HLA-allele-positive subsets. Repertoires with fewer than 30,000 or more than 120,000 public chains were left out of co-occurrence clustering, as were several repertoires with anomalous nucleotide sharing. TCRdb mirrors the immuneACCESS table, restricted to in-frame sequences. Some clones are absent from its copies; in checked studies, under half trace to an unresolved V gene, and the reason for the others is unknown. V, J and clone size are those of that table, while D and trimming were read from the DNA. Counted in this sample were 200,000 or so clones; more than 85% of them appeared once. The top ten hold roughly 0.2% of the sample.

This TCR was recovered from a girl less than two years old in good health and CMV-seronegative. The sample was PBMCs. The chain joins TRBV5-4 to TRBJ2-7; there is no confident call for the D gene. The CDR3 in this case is CASSLVTAPYEQYF. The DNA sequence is TGTGCCAGCAGCTTGGTTACAGCTCCATACGAGCAGTACTTC.